The 15 T cell receptor beta chains given below trace back to one sample, sequenced in a study of shared clonotypes between healthy human individuals (TCRdb year 2020). Library creation used the immunoSEQ multiplex PCR assay. Imported from immuneACCESS, the table was reduced by TCRdb to in-frame sequences with V and J called. These copies leave out some clones; in studies compared against another copy, an unresolved V gene accounts for under half, and the cause of the remainder is not known. This sample has 2 million to 2.5 million clones in its table, and 90% to 96% of those were observed once. The ten most abundant clones make up around 0.13% of the sample. The specimen was naive CD4+ T cells sorted from blood. Sample cell subset or site, as interpreted from the label and publication: CD45RA+ positively selected. These receptors were obtained from a man aged 18 to 30 in good health.

The V call is TRBV4-1, the J call TRBJ2-1; TRBD2 aligns across 9 bases. CDR3 length: 17 amino acids. Germline lookup yields CDR1 MGHRA and CDR2 YSYEKL. Trimming cost V 1 base and J 9 bases; bases outside gene matches: 13. The CDR3 spells CASSQGKSAGGPSEQFF. The CDR3 DNA reads TGCGCCAGCAGCCAAGGGAAGAGCGCGGGAGGGCCCAGTGAGCAGTTCTTC.

This rearrangement joins TRBV4-1 to TRBJ1-4; no reliable D call. Trimming left V 0 bases short and J 7 bases short, with 9 bases between. The germline gives CDR1 MGHRA, CDR2 YSYEKL. The CDR3 contains 14 residues. The CDR3 loop is CASSQEGVGEKLFF. In nucleotides, the CDR3 is TGCGCCAGCAGCCAAGAGGGAGTTGGTGAAAAACTGTTTTTT.

The chain uses TRBV7-2 and TRBJ1-1, with D perhaps TRBD1 (6 bases). CDR1 and CDR2 (germline): SGHTA, FQGNSA. The V and J ends lost 2 bases and 0 bases respectively, with 22 bases between them. The CDR3 is 19 amino acids. CDR3 DNA: TGTGCCAGCAGCTTATTCCCCCTCGGGGCAGGGGACTTGAACACTGAAGCTTTCTTT. Translation gives CASSLFPLGAGDLNTEAFF.

This clone was counted only a few times. Other DNA sequences in this sample translate to the same CDR3. The chain couples TRBV5-1 to TRBJ2-5, with 11 bases that match TRBD2. The CDR3 loop spans 15 amino acids. Germline CDR1 is SGHRS and CDR2 is YFSETQ. The V gene end was trimmed by 0 bases and the J gene end by 4 bases; junction bases not matched to a gene: 2. This CDR3 is CASSLAGTSGETQYF. The CDR3 DNA sequence: TGCGCCAGCAGCTTGGCCGGGACTAGCGGAGAGACCCAGTACTTC.

J is TRBJ1-1 and V is TRBV18; 7 bases match TRBD1. This CDR3 contains 15 residues. With 5 bases clipped from V and 3 bases from J, the junction kept 9 bases outside the gene matches. Germline V gene data show CDR1 as KGHSH and CDR2 as LQKENI. The CDR3 sequence: CASSTTNRGYTEAFF. CDR3 DNA: TGTGCCAGCTCAACGACCAACAGGGGATACACTGAAGCTTTCTTT.

The V gene is TRBV10-3, the J gene TRBJ1-5, with D unresolved. The CDR3 extends over 13 amino acids. Germline V lookup: CDR1 ENHRY, CDR2 SYGVKD. V dropped 3 bases and J dropped 7 bases, with 10 bases sitting between them. The CDR3 loop reads CAISDSQEQPQHF. The CDR3 DNA reads as TGTGCCATCAGTGACTCTCAGGAACAGCCCCAGCATTTT.

About this clone itself: The sample contains more than one DNA sequence encoding this CDR3. The CDR3 DNA is TGTGCCAGTAGTTCGGGGGGCCACGAGCAGTACTTC. It encodes CASSSGGHEQYF. The V call is TRBV19, the J call TRBJ2-7; D possibly corresponds to TRBD2 (7 bases). Germline V gene data show CDR1 as LNHDA and CDR2 as SQIVND (reference sequence). Trimming left V 5 bases short and J 5 bases short, with 10 bases between. This CDR3 comprises 12 residues.

This chain joins TRBV5-1 and TRBJ2-5; TRBD2 aligns across 11 bases. Germline CDR1 is SGHRS and CDR2 is YFSETQ. With 7 bases clipped from V and 1 base from J, the junction kept 6 bases outside the gene matches. The CDR3 has 15 amino acids. The CDR3 protein is CASLPGTSGQETQYF. The CDR3 DNA reads as TGCGCCAGCTTGCCCGGGACTAGCGGCCAAGAGACCCAGTACTTC.

The genes are TRBV10-2 and TRBJ1-1; D not certain. CDR1 and CDR2 (germline): WSHSY, SAAADI. This CDR3 contains 13 residues. V was trimmed by 2 bases and J by 6 bases, leaving 10 bases between them. The CDR3 nucleotides read TGCGCCAGCAGTGAGGCGGGGTGGGCTGAAGCTTTCTTT. This gives the protein CASSEAGWAEAFF.

This clone showed up just once. The chain has TRBV7-2 and TRBJ2-3; TRBD1 matches 10 bases. Germline V gives CDR1 SGHTA, CDR2 FQGNSA. J was trimmed by 4 bases and V by 1 base; bases with no gene match: 11. This CDR3 has 18 amino acids. The CDR3 loop reads CASSLVRLGQGLADTQYF. Written as DNA, the CDR3 is TGTGCCAGCAGCTTAGTTCGTTTGGGACAGGGGTTGGCAGATACGCAGTATTTT.

This chain uses TRBV28 with TRBJ1-1; D uncertain. Germline V gene lookup returns CDR1 MDHEN and CDR2 SYDVKM. The CDR3 totals 12 residues. With 8 bases removed from V and 8 bases from J, the gap between germline ends came to 15 bases. CDR3 bases: TGTGCCAGCGGTCAGGAATATACCGAAGCTTTCTTT. Its protein product is CASGQEYTEAFF.

J is TRBJ1-6 and V is TRBV27, with 8 nucleotides matching TRBD1. This CDR3 region has 15 residues. The V and J ends lost 6 bases and 8 bases, in that order; junction bases with no gene match: 9. The germline CDR1 and CDR2 sequences are MNHEY and SMNVEV (reference sequence). The CDR3 DNA sequence: TGTGCCAGCAGCCGGATAGCAGGGGGCGATTCACCCCTCCACTTT. Translating it yields CASSRIAGGDSPLHF.

V usage is TRBV18 and J usage is TRBJ2-5; D not resolved. CDR1 KGHSH and CDR2 LQKENI come from the germline V gene. This CDR3 comprises 13 residues. The germline V and J ends were trimmed by 1 base and 3 bases, with 6 bases remaining between them. The CDR3 nucleotides are TGTGCCAGCTCACCACTCCTGGAAGAGACCCAGTACTTC. Its protein is CASSPLLEETQYF.

The chain is built from TRBV19 and TRBJ2-7; TRBD2 agrees at 9 bases. J was trimmed by 5 bases and V by 7 bases; bases with no gene match: 12. This CDR3 contains 15 residues. CDR1 and CDR2 from the germline V gene are LNHDA and SQIVND (reference sequence). CDR3 nucleotide sequence: TGTGCCAGTATTCATGGGGGACTAGCTAACAACGAGCAGTACTTC. Protein product: CASIHGGLANNEQYF. Together with reference TRBV19 and TRBJ2-7, the CDR3 gives the full variable domain: DGGITQSPKYLFRKEGQNVTLSCEQNLNHDAMYWYRQDPGQGLRLIYYSQIVNDFQKGDIAEGYSVSREKKESFPLTVTSAQKNPTAFYLCASIHGGLANNEQYFGPGTRLTVT.

The V gene is TRBV6-4, the J gene TRBJ2-2; perhaps D is TRBD1 or TRBD2 (5 bases each). This CDR3 region has 15 residues. The germline CDR1 and CDR2 sequences are MRHNA and SNTAGT. The V gene lost 0 bases and the J gene lost 5 bases, with 10 bases spanning the gap. CDR3 bases: TGTGCCAGCAGTGACTCTGGGGGAATTACCGGGGAGCTGTTTTTT. Protein sequence: CASSDSGGITGELFF.